One and the same sample provided the 17 T cell receptor beta chains below, sequenced in a study of regulatory T cells in long-lasting Graves disease. Arm-PCR with iRepertoire HTBI primers amplified the CDR3 regions for these TCR beta libraries. TCRdb reprocessed the multiplex PCR reads via MiXCR and lists one record per CDR3 protein. The sample has about 660,000 distinct CDR3 sequences; around 30% are singletons. Sample time point: persistent/refractory GD, antithyroid drugs over 5 years with positive TRAb. PBMCs were the source of the RNA used for TCR sequencing. The input for sequencing was peripheral blood mononuclear cells (PBMCs), taken when the disease was refractory, from a patient treated with antithyroid drugs. Receptor source: a female donor with Graves disease.

Ten or more counts support this clonotype. This chain connects TRBV11-3 to TRBJ1-2; tentatively, D is TRBD1 (5 bases). V shed 3 bases and J shed 8 bases, with 10 bases lying between them. The CDR3 is 12 amino acids. In germline, CDR1 is SGHNT, CDR2 YENEEA. CDR3 protein: CASSLIGGGYTF. The CDR3, as DNA: TGTGCCAGCAGCTTGATTGGGGGAGGCTACACCTTC.

J is TRBJ1-5 and V is TRBV20-1; the match to TRBD1 covers 7 bases. The germline CDR1 and CDR2 sequences are DFQATT and SNEGSKA (reference sequence). The CDR3 sequence is 14 residues long. Losses at the gene ends were 5 bases for V and 1 base for J; bases not matched to a gene: 5. As DNA, the CDR3 is TGCAGTGCTCTGACAGGGTGGAGCAATCAGCCCCAGCATTTT. This codes for CSALTGWSNQPQHF.

This clonotype was picked up many times. The chain links TRBV2 to TRBJ1-1; 7 bases match TRBD1. The V gene end was trimmed by 6 bases and the J gene end by 11 bases; junction bases not matched to a gene: 21. Germline-derived CDR1 and CDR2 are SNHLY and FYNNEI. The CDR3 is 16 amino acids. CDR3 coding DNA: TGTGCCAGCAGGAAAAGCACAAACAGGGGTGTAACCTCGGCTTTCTTT. Its translation is CASRKSTNRGVTSAFF.

The sample holds many counts of this clonotype. The chain is built from TRBV12-3 or TRBV12-4 and TRBJ1-4, with D possibly being TRBD1 (5 bases). The CDR3 consists of 12 residues. V was cut by 3 bases and J by 10 bases, with 9 bases left in between. The CDR3 spells CASSLGGGKLFF. CDR3 in DNA: TGTGCCAGCAGTTTGGGGGGAGGAAAACTGTTTTTT.

This clonotype turned up a few times. The rearrangement links TRBV20-1 to TRBJ2-5; maybe TRBD2 (6 bases). This CDR3 has 14 residues. Trimming left V 6 bases short and J 8 bases short, with 22 bases between. Germline V CDR1 and CDR2: DFQATT, SNEGSKA (reference sequence). The CDR3 nucleotides read TGCAGTGCCTGGCAGCGGCGGGGATTGGAAACCCAGTACTTC. Translating gives CSAWQRRGLETQYF.

For this clonotype: A read error is possible here, since a much larger clone lies one base away. The rearrangement links TRBV7-3 to TRBJ2-2; D is ambiguous. The germline V and J ends were trimmed by 4 bases and 2 bases, with 5 bases remaining between them. The CDR3 loop spans 13 amino acids. Germline values: CDR1 SGHTA, CDR2 FQGTGA. The CDR3 nucleotides are TGTGCCAGCAGCTCAATAAACACCGGGGAGCTGTTTTTT. Translating gives CASSSINTGELFF.

V usage is TRBV30 and J usage is TRBJ2-2; D not resolved. CDR3 length: 15 amino acids. Germline lookup yields CDR1 GTSNPN and CDR2 SVGIG (reference sequence). The ends were cut back, 0 bases at V and 6 bases at J, with 14 bases in the middle. The CDR3 sequence: CAWSVHSLGSGELFF. The CDR3 region has the DNA TGTGCCTGGAGTGTACACAGTTTAGGTTCCGGGGAGCTGTTTTTT.

This clonotype was seen only a few times. The chain links TRBV19 to TRBJ2-7; 9 bases line up with TRBD2. CDR1 is LNHDA, CDR2 SQIVND, per germline (reference sequence). The CDR3 sequence is 15 residues long. V lost 6 bases to trimming and J lost 1 base; unmatched junction nucleotides: 7. CDR3 nucleotide sequence: TGTGCCAGTAGGGGGGTTAGCGGGAGATCCTACGAGCAGTACTTC. Its protein is CASRGVSGRSYEQYF. Drawing the rest from reference TRBV19 and TRBJ2-7, the complete variable domain is DGGITQSPKYLFRKEGQNVTLSCEQNLNHDAMYWYRQDPGQGLRLIYYSQIVNDFQKGDIAEGYSVSREKKESFPLTVTSAQKNPTAFYLCASRGVSGRSYEQYFGPGTRLTVT.

The V gene is TRBV6-2 or TRBV6-3, the J gene TRBJ2-2; 11 positions match TRBD2. Germline loops: CDR1 MNHEY, CDR2 SVGEGT. V shed 4 bases and J 8 bases; nucleotides not matched to a gene: 6. The CDR3 totals 15 residues. The chain's CDR3 is CASSFSGRGEGELFF. DNA of the CDR3: TGTGCCAGCAGTTTTAGCGGGAGGGGCGAGGGGGAGCTGTTTTTT.

J is TRBJ2-7 and V is TRBV6-9; TRBD1 matches at 9 bases. This CDR3 region has 14 residues. J lost 4 bases, V lost 3 bases, and 4 bases had no gene match. Germline V gives CDR1 MNHGY, CDR2 SVAAGI. The CDR3 DNA reads as TGTGCCAGCAGTTACCGACAGGGGGTATACGAGCAGTACTTC. It translates to CASSYRQGVYEQYF.

The genes are TRBV25-1 and TRBJ2-1, with 7 positions matching TRBD2. The V gene's germline CDR1 is MGHDK and CDR2 SYGVNS. The CDR3 spans 14 residues. V trimming: 5 bases; J trimming: 11 bases; junction bases outside the gene matches: 12. CDR3 nucleotide sequence: TGTGCCAGCAGTCCACATGCGGGACTAAACAAGCAGTTCTTC. Amino acid sequence: CASSPHAGLNKQFF.

The chain recombines TRBV7-9 with TRBJ2-7; no clear D gene. In germline, CDR1 is SEHNR, CDR2 FQNEAQ (reference sequence). The length of the CDR3 is 12 residues. V was shortened by 5 bases and J by 5 bases, with 10 bases between the two germline ends. The CDR3 sequence is CASSAPLNEQYF. The CDR3 DNA follows: TGTGCCAGCAGCGCACCTTTAAACGAGCAGTACTTC.

The V gene is TRBV7-2, the J gene TRBJ2-2; maybe TRBD2 (6 bases). Germline loops: CDR1 SGHTA, CDR2 FQGNSA. This CDR3 region has 15 residues. V dropped 8 bases and J dropped 6 bases, with 19 bases sitting between them. DNA of the CDR3: TGTGCCAGCCGCCCCAGGCCCGGGAGCGCCGGGGAGCTGTTTTTT. Protein sequence: CASRPRPGSAGELFF.

In its sample, this clonotype was seen a few times. V and J are TRBV12-3 or TRBV12-4 and TRBJ1-5; TRBD1 is a possible D gene (5 bases). V was trimmed by 6 bases and J by 4 bases, leaving 19 bases between them. The CDR3 contains 16 residues. CDR3 nucleotide sequence: TGTGCCAGCAGGCTGTCCTCAGGGTTGGGTAATCAGCCCCAGCATTTT. It encodes CASRLSSGLGNQPQHF.

This clonotype was recorded a few times. This rearrangement joins TRBV11-2 to TRBJ2-7; D possibly corresponds to TRBD2 (6 bases). Germline V gene data show CDR1 as SGHAT and CDR2 as FQNNGV. This CDR3 spans 14 amino acids. V was clipped by 5 bases and J by 2 bases, with 13 bases between them. The CDR3 here is CASSRERGTYEQYF. The CDR3 nucleotides are TGTGCCAGCAGCCGGGAGAGGGGAACCTACGAGCAGTACTTC.

This clonotype was seen many times. The V and J genes are TRBV11-2 and TRBJ1-4, with D unclear. CDR1 and CDR2 from the germline V gene are SGHAT and FQNNGV. This CDR3 has 12 residues. V was clipped by 1 base and J by 10 bases, with 7 bases between them. In nucleotides, the CDR3 is TGTGCCAGCAGCTTAGGAGCGGGAAAACTGTTTTTT. Protein product: CASSLGAGKLFF.

The sample holds many counts of this clonotype. The chain uses TRBV6-1 and TRBJ1-5, with 8 bases lining up with TRBD1. With V trimmed by 2 bases and J by 0 bases, 12 bases remained unmatched. Germline assignment: CDR1 MNHNS and CDR2 SASEGT. The CDR3 totals 19 residues. This CDR3 is CASSERSGGQMVSNQPQHF. CDR3 DNA: TGTGCCAGCAGTGAACGCTCAGGGGGCCAAATGGTTAGCAATCAGCCCCAGCATTTT.